This record looks at one TCR beta chain sequence and its context. Its target is not known. The CDR3 extends over 13 amino acids. Germline-derived CDR1 and CDR2 are MNHEY and SVGEGT. These data originate in a study of T cells expressing NK-cell markers. For the study at large: Just one sequenced donor of eight was HCMV-seronegative, while seven were seropositive. General study results and limits: For four donors, these clonotypes were likewise the leading ones in the CD3+CD56-NKG2C+ fraction.

TCRdb re-called the 5' RACE reads and gives one entry per CDR3 protein, without DNA. Its table records about 540,000 distinct CDR3 sequences. The sample was blood T cells: a sorted CD56 or NKG2C T cell subset, CD4+ or CD8+ T cells, or bulk PBMC T cells (not recorded which). The V call is TRBV6-2 or TRBV6-3, the J call TRBJ2-3; lacking DNA, the TRBD2 call made by TCRdb goes unchecked. This clonotype was obtained from a man aged 18 to 30 in good health. The CDR3 loop reads CAYAAGVTDTQYF.